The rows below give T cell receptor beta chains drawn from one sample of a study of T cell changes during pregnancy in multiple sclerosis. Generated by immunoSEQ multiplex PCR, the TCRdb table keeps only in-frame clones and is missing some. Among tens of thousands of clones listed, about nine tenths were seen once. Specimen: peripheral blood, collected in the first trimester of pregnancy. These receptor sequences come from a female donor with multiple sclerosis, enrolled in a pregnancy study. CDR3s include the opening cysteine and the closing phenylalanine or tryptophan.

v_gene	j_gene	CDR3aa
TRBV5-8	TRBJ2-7	CASWGRPTSGKPWGEQYF
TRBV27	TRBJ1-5	CASSLGQGNNQPQHF
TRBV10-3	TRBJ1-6	CAISESQESPLHF
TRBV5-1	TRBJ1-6	CASSFRVPGQGSLHF
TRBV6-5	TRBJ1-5	CASSPGTGGRQPQHF
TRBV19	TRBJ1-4	CASSAADEKLFF
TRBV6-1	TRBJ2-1	CASTLDRGPDNEQFF
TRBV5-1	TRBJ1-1	CASSLGQKPYEAFF
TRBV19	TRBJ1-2	CASTYKGDRVGIYGYTF
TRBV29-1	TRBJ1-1	CSAAVVARTEAFF
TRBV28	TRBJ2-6	CASSLGGAGIAGANVLTF
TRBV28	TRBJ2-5	CASSPGTRSLETQYF
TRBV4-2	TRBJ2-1	CASSQVAAGEGNEQFF
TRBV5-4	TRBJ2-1	CASSFLNEQFF
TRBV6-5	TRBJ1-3	CASRKTGNSGNTIYF
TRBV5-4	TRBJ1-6	CASRLGSLSYNSPLHF
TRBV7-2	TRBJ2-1	CASSLILAGGSSYNEQFF
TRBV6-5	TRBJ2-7	CASRTWGGSSYEQYF
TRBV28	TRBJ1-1	CASSPRPGGTEAFF
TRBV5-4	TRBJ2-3	CASSLGGGTSTDTQYF
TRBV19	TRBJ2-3	CASRLAGRADTQYF
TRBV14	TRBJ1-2	CASSRDSNYGYTF
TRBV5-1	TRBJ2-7	CASSLGDLLSEQYF
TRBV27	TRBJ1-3	CASSQTGSGNTIYF
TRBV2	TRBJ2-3	CASSGDRGRGTDTQYF
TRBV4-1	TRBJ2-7	CASSPATSGVYEQYF
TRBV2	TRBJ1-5	CASSGHLQPQHF
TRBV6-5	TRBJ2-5	CASTGGTKETQYF
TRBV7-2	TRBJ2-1	CASSLDLGGEQFF
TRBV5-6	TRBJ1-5	CASSLNSGLGNQPQHF
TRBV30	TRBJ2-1	CAWSVKIAGGLYNEQFF
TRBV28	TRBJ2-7	CASSWVGEGPVDEQYF
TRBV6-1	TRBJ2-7	CASSTQRGGVEQYF
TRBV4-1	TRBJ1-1	CASSQGDRGDTEAFF
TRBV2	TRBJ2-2	CATRGQLNTGELFF
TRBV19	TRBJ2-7	CASSPRQGSYEQYF
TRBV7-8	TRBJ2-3	CASSLAGQITYSSTDTQYF
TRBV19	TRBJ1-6	CASHGTGVRSPLHF
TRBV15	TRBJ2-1	CATSRGLAGGGSEQFF
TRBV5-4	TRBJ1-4	CASSRGQDNEKLFF
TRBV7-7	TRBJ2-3	CASSLELGHPRQYF
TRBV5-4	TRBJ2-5	CASSLDAGGMETQYF
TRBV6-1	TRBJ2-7	CASSEVGGWRAYEQYF
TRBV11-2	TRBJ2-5	CASSFGTGGEETQYF
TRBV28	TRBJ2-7	CASIPPGLPYEQYF
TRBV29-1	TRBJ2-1	CSGRGTSGYNEQFF
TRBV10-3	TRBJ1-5	CAISVGQDNQPQHF
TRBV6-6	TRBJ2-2	CASRRTGDTGELFF
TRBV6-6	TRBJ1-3	CASSLIGQMSGNTIYF
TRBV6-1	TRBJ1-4	CASSGDRFATNEKLFF
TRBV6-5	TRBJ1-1	CASSYRSGMNTEAFF
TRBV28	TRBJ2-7	CASSLVGTGGPYEQYF
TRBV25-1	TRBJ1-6	CASSGRGESPLHF
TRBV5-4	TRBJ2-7	CASSFKRGVLYEQYF
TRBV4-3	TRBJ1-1	CASSQDTGANTEAFF
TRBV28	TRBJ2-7	CASSPRLAGGIYEQYF
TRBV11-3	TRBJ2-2	CASSPEWGRGTGELFF
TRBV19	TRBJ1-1	CASQLNTEAFF
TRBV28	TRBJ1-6	CASSLAGGGSPLHF
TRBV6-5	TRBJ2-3	CASSYSYLSDTQYF